The present T cell receptor (beta chain) was sequenced within a study of response to subunit inactivated influenza vaccine. Study-level findings and limits: T cells newly recruited by each seasonal influenza vaccination are few, the authors suggested.

The CDR3 is made up of 15 amino acids. CDR1 and CDR2 from the germline V gene are SGHVS and FQNEAQ. Between the trimmed V and J ends, which lost 7 bases and 2 bases, there was a span of 17 bases. TCRdb re-called the RT-PCR reads with MiXCR, one entry per CDR3 protein. The repertoire includes more than 200,000 distinct CDR3 sequences, 10% to 15% of them detected once, and under 10% sits in the top ten. Concerning this clonotype: Its antigen remains unknown.

The source was non-naive T cells sorted from PBMCs, collected 14 to 15 days before vaccination. The clonotype originates from a man in his forties or fifties who received an inactivated influenza vaccine. This rearrangement joins TRBV7-8 to TRBJ2-5; D possibly matches TRBD1 or TRBD2 (6 bases each). This chain's CDR3 is CASIPSGGPQETQYF. CDR3 nucleotide sequence: TGTGCCAGCATCCCTTCCGGGGGCCCACAAGAGACCCAGTACTTC.